This TCR beta chain was sequenced for a study of cytomegalovirus exposure and HLA in healthy donors. Study observations and caveats: One variant, a missense change in DCLRE1C, was linked in a later analysis to TCR beta V- and J-gene trimming. According to the study, 160 or so TCR beta chains were cytomegalovirus-associated. Judged likely to be a sequencing artifact was a cluster of highly shared sequence variants.

Notes on this clone: What it recognizes is unknown.

Researchers ran the PCR with 60 Vbeta and 13 Jbeta primers. Produced via immunoSEQ multiplex PCR; TCRdb's table is partial and in-frame only. The data show about 120,000 clones, with around 76% seen just once and roughly 7.5% held by the top ten. The TCR comes from a male donor in good health and CMV-seronegative. Sequencing input: PBMCs.

DNA of the CDR3: TGTGCCAGCAGCCAATTACTCGGGAGGAACACCGGGGAGCTGTTTTTT. This encodes CASSQLLGRNTGELFF. V gene TRBV4-2 combines with J gene TRBJ2-2, with a possible D match to TRBD2 (6 bases). From germline, CDR1 is LGHNA and CDR2 YNFKEQ. The CDR3 has 16 amino acids. V was shortened by 2 bases and J by 1 base, with 11 bases between the two germline ends.